The 12 T cell receptor beta chains below come from one sample, sequenced in a study of blood T cell repertoires in COVID-19. The assay was immunoSEQ multiplex PCR, and TCRdb's table has in-frame clones only and misses some. In the table there are about 190,000 clones, roughly 90% of which are singletons. The source material was peripheral blood. The receptors were gathered from a man aged 40-50 years with acute or convalescent COVID-19.

The rearrangement joins TRBV7-8 to TRBJ1-1; the match to TRBD1 covers 7 bases. V shed 8 bases and J 1 base; nucleotides not matched to a gene: 4. CDR1 SGHVS and CDR2 FQNEAQ come from the germline V gene. The CDR3 extends over 13 amino acids. CDR3 nucleotides: TGTGCCAGCGCAAGACAGGGGAACACTGAAGCTTTCTTT. Its translation is CASARQGNTEAFF. Full variable domain (rest looked up from reference TRBV7-8 and TRBJ1-1): GAGVSQSPRYKVAKRGQDVALRCDPISGHVSLFWYQQALGQGPEFLTYFQNEAQLDKSGLPSDRFFAERPEGSVSTLKIQRTQQEDSAVYLCASARQGNTEAFFGQGTRLTVV.

The chain is built from TRBV5-5 and TRBJ2-7, with a possible D match to TRBD1 (7 bases). Germline V gives CDR1 SGHKS, CDR2 YYEKEE (reference sequence). This CDR3 is 15 amino acids long. V was pared by 4 bases and J by 4 bases, with 18 bases between. The CDR3 DNA sequence: TGTGCCAGCAGCCTCTTGGAGGGGGCGAAATACGAGCAGTACTTC. Translated, it gives CASSLLEGAKYEQYF.

This chain joins TRBV19 and TRBJ2-1; no reliable D call. The germline V gene has CDR1 LNHDA and CDR2 SQIVND (reference sequence). Trimming removed 3 bases at V and 2 bases at J, with 11 bases between. The CDR3 runs 15 residues. CDR3 protein: CASSMVLGAYNEQFF. CDR3 in DNA: TGTGCCAGTAGTATGGTCTTAGGAGCCTACAATGAGCAGTTCTTC. Full variable domain (remainder filled in from reference TRBV19 and TRBJ2-1): DGGITQSPKYLFRKEGQNVTLSCEQNLNHDAMYWYRQDPGQGLRLIYYSQIVNDFQKGDIAEGYSVSREKKESFPLTVTSAQKNPTAFYLCASSMVLGAYNEQFFGPGTRLTVL.

The V call is TRBV13, the J call TRBJ2-2, with D maybe TRBD2 (5 bases). V was pared by 5 bases and J by 1 base, with 11 bases between. The CDR3 spans 15 residues. Germline values: CDR1 PRHDT, CDR2 FYEKMQ (reference sequence). CDR3 bases: TGTGCCAGCAGCGCAGGTGGGAGGAACACCGGGGAGCTGTTTTTT. Protein sequence: CASSAGGRNTGELFF.

The chain is built from TRBV7-2 and TRBJ1-1; perhaps TRBD1 as D (6 bases). Trimming removed 0 bases from V and 3 bases from J, with 14 bases in between. CDR3 size: 16 residues. CDR1 is SGHTA and CDR2 is FQGNSA in the germline V gene. CDR3 region: CASSLAINRVDTEAFF. In DNA form, the CDR3 reads TGTGCCAGCAGCTTAGCGATTAACAGGGTGGACACTGAAGCTTTCTTT.

The chain links TRBV25-1 to TRBJ2-2, with a tentative D call TRBD1 (5 bases). The V end lost 1 base, the J end lost 9 bases, and 18 bases lay between the germline ends. The CDR3 runs 16 residues. The germline V gene encodes CDR1 MGHDK and CDR2 SYGVNS. The CDR3 sequence: CASSESRAGPNRELFF. As DNA, the CDR3 is TGTGCCAGCAGTGAATCCCGGGCAGGGCCCAATAGGGAGCTGTTTTTT.

The CDR3 DNA sequence: TGCGCCAGCAGCCATCGGTCTGGTGATACGCAGTATTTT. Encoded protein: CASSHRSGDTQYF. The chain carries TRBV4-1 and TRBJ2-3; no definite D call. The V and J ends lost 3 bases and 6 bases respectively, with 10 bases between them. Germline assignment: CDR1 MGHRA and CDR2 YSYEKL. The CDR3 sequence is 13 residues long.

The V and J genes are TRBV6-1 and TRBJ2-5; D gene uncertain. Trimming removed 0 bases at V and 2 bases at J, with 7 bases between. There are 14 residues in the CDR3. Germline CDR1 MNHNS, CDR2 SASEGT. The CDR3 is CASSEASVQETQYF. In nucleotides, the CDR3 is TGTGCCAGCAGTGAAGCTTCCGTTCAAGAGACCCAGTACTTC.

J is TRBJ1-2 and V is TRBV4-1, with D possibly being TRBD1 (6 bases). The V gene lost 4 bases and the J gene lost 5 bases, with 20 bases spanning the gap. The germline gives CDR1 MGHRA, CDR2 YSYEKL. The CDR3 spans 16 residues. As DNA, the CDR3 is TGCGCCAGCAGCCTTCGGGGGGGGCCGTTATCGTATGGCTACACCTTC. Its translation: CASSLRGGPLSYGYTF.

In the case of this clone: The junction shows a germline mismatch at one end, possibly a read error. The chain employs TRBV5-1 and TRBJ1-1; maybe TRBD1 (5 bases). The CDR3 is 16 residues long. Germline CDR1 is SGHRS and CDR2 is YFSETQ. The CDR3 loop reads CVSSWSPGRSNTEAFF. DNA for the CDR3: TGCGTCAGCAGCTGGTCCCCAGGGCGGTCGAACACTGAAGCTTTCTTT.

The count of this clone is one. The rearrangement uses TRBV11-2 and TRBJ2-7; possible D gene TRBD2, 6 bases. Trimming shortened V by 1 base and J by 3 bases, and 10 bases separated the two germline ends. Germline CDR1 SGHAT, CDR2 FQNNGV. This CDR3 is built from 14 residues. In nucleotides, the CDR3 is TGTGCCAGCAGCTTAGTTGTGGGGGGCTACGAGCAGTACTTC. It specifies CASSLVVGGYEQYF.

The chain combines TRBV7-3 with TRBJ2-3, with TRBD2 as a possible D gene (5 bases). The CDR3 is 17 amino acids. Looked up from germline, CDR1 is SGHTA and CDR2 is FQGTGA. V lost 3 bases to trimming and J lost 1 base, with 17 bases between them. The CDR3 sequence: CASSFKGGGFGTDTQYF. In DNA form, the CDR3 reads TGTGCCAGCAGCTTTAAGGGTGGAGGATTCGGCACAGATACGCAGTATTTT.